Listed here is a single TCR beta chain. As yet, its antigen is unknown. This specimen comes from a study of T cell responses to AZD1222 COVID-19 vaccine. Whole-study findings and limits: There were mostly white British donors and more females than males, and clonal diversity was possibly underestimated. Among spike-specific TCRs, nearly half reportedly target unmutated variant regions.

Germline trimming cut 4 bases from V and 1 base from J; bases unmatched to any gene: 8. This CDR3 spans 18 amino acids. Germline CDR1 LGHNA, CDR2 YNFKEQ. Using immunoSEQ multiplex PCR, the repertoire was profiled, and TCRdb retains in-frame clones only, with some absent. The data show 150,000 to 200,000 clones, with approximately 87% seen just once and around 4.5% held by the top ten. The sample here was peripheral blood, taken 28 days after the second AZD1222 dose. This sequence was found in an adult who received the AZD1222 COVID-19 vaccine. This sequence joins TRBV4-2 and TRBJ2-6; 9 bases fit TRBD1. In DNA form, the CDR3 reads TGTGCCAGCAGCCCCCTGGGACAGGGACTGTCTGGGGCCAACGTCCTGACTTTC. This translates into CASSPLGQGLSGANVLTF.